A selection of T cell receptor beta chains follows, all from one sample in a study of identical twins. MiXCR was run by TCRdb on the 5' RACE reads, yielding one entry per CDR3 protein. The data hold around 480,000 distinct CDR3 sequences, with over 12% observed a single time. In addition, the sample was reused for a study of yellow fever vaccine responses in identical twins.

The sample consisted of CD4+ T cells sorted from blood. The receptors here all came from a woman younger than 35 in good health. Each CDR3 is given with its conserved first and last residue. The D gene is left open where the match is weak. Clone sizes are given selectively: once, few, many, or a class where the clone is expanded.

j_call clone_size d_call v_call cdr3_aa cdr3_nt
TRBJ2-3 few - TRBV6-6 CASSYPLQYF TGTGCCAGCAGTTACCCCCTGCAGTATTTT
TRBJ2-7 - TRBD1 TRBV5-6 CASSWRTGTGRPYEQYF TGTGCCAGCAGCTGGCGTACCGGGACAGGGCGGCCCTACGAGCAGTACTTC
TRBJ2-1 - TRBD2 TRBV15 CATSTRLAGDYNEQFF TGTGCCACCAGCACCAGACTAGCGGGGGACTACAATGAGCAGTTCTTC
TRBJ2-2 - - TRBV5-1 CASSLELGGELFF TGCGCCAGCAGCTTGGAATTGGGCGGGGAGCTGTTTTTT
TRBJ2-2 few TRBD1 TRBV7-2 CASSFLTGVTGELFF TGTGCCAGCAGCTTCCTGACAGGGGTTACCGGGGAGCTGTTTTTT
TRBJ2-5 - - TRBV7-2 CASSLEKAARETQYF TGTGCCAGCAGCTTAGAAAAGGCAGCACGAGAGACCCAGTACTTC
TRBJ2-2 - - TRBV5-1 CASSLRVGAPGTGELFF TGCGCCAGCAGCTTGAGGGTCGGGGCCCCAGGGACCGGGGAGCTGTTTTTT
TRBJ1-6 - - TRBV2 CASIDYSNSPLHF TGTGCCAGCATAGATTACTCTAATTCACCCCTCCACTTT
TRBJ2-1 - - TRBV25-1 CASSDLVVQFF TGTGCCAGCAGTGATCTCGTAGTGCAGTTCTTC
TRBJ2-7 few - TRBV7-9 CASSRRGAHEQYF TGTGCCAGCAGCCGCCGGGGGGCTCACGAGCAGTACTTC
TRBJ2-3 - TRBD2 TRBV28 CASRTAGLAGAADTQYF TGTGCCAGCAGAACCGCCGGACTAGCGGGAGCTGCAGATACGCAGTATTTT
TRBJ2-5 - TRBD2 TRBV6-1 CASRTGGLRFQETQYF TGTGCCAGCAGAACCGGGGGGTTGAGGTTCCAAGAGACCCAGTACTTC
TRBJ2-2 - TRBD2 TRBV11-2 CASSLGGLAGATGELFF TGTGCCAGCAGCTTAGGAGGGCTAGCGGGAGCCACCGGGGAGCTGTTTTTT
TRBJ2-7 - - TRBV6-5 CASSYSRTGRFSYEQYF TGTGCCAGCAGTTACTCACGGACCGGACGGTTCTCCTACGAGCAGTACTTC
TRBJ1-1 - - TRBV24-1 CATSDSGIGSRAFF TGTGCCACCAGTGACTCTGGCATTGGGAGCCGGGCTTTCTTT